A selection of T cell receptor beta chains follows, all from one sample in a study of beta chain features in type 1 diabetes. Profiling relied on immunoSEQ multiplex PCR, and the TCRdb table lists in-frame clones only, not all of them. The sample carries nearly 250,000 clones, over 12% recorded once. Sequencing input: naive CD4+ T cells from blood. These receptors originate from a woman aged 40 to 50 in good health. Both conserved end residues are part of each CDR3. A D gene is named only where the DNA matches it firmly. A clone size is listed for some rows: how often the clone was seen (once, few, many), or a class if it is expanded.

>TRBD1|TRBV11-2|TRBJ1-3|-
TGTGCCAGCAGCGACTACAGGGGGCAATCTGGAAACACCATATATTTT
CASSDYRGQSGNTIYF
>TRBD1|TRBV28|TRBJ2-7|few
TGTGCCAGCAAGCCCGGGACAGGGGTCTACGAGCAGTACTTC
CASKPGTGVYEQYF
>-|TRBV18|TRBJ1-1|few
TGTGCCAGCTCACAAGTGGAGGGCACTGAAGCTTTCTTT
CASSQVEGTEAFF
>TRBD1|TRBV29-1|TRBJ1-2|-
TGCAGCGTTAGGGACAGGGGCTATGGCTACACCTTC
CSVRDRGYGYTF
>TRBD2|TRBV18|TRBJ2-1|few
TGTGCCAGCTCACCACCCTTGGGACTAGCTGCATACAATGAGCAGTTCTTC
CASSPPLGLAAYNEQFF
>-|TRBV11-2|TRBJ2-1|few
TGTGCCAGTAACAGGGAAGGCAATGAGCAGTTCTTC
CASNREGNEQFF
>TRBD1|TRBV6-4|TRBJ1-2|-
TGTGCCACCTGTTTCTGGACAGGGCCTCTTCTATCCTATGGCTACACCTTC
CATCFWTGPLLSYGYTF
>-|TRBV2|TRBJ1-1|-
TGTGCCAGCAGTGAAATGGGGGGGCCCACTGAAGCTTTCTTT
CASSEMGGPTEAFF
>-|TRBV7-9|TRBJ1-5|-
TGTGCCAGCAGCTTCGGTCCTTATAGCAATCAGCCCCAGCATTTT
CASSFGPYSNQPQHF
>TRBD1|TRBV18|TRBJ1-5|-
TGTGCCAGCTCACCTGCGGAGACAGGGCACCAGCATTTT
CASSPAETGHQHF
>-|TRBV7-8|TRBJ1-2|-
TGTGCCAGCAGTGTCTCTCGGACAGACTATGGCTACACCTTC
CASSVSRTDYGYTF
>-|TRBV6-5|TRBJ1-1|few
TGTGCCAGCAGTCTCGGGGGGAACACTGAAGCTTTCTTT
CASSLGGNTEAFF
>TRBD1|TRBV18|TRBJ1-1|few
TGTGCCAGCTCACCGGGACAGGGGGCGCGGACTGAAGCTTTCTTT
CASSPGQGARTEAFF
>TRBD2|TRBV18|TRBJ2-3|-
TGTGCCAGCTCACCACGGGAGGGGTTGACAGATACGCAGTATTTT
CASSPREGLTDTQYF
>-|TRBV19|TRBJ2-3|few
TGTGCCAGTAGTTCGACACTTTTGACAGATACGCAGTATTTT
CASSSTLLTDTQYF
>TRBD2|TRBV7-6|TRBJ2-7|-
TGTGCCAGCAGCTTAGCTGCGACTAGCGGGGGTTCCTACGAGCAGTACTTC
CASSLAATSGGSYEQYF
>-|TRBV7-9|TRBJ1-5|few
TGTGCCAGCAGCTTATCAGTAAATCAGCCCCAGCATTTT
CASSLSVNQPQHF
>-|TRBV6-6|TRBJ1-2|-
TGTGCTAGCACCCCCCGGGAGTCTTATGGCTACACCTTC
CASTPRESYGYTF
>-|TRBV7-2|TRBJ2-1|-
TGTGCCAGCAGCTTAGTTCGTGCGGAGCAGTTCTTC
CASSLVRAEQFF
>TRBD1|TRBV6-5|TRBJ1-5|once
TGTGCCAGCAGTTCGACAGGGGCTATCAGCAATCAGCCCCAGCATTTT
CASSSTGAISNQPQHF
>TRBD2|TRBV2|TRBJ2-3|-
TGTGCCAGCAGTCCCGGGGGGGTCACAGATACGCAGTATTTT
CASSPGGVTDTQYF
>-|TRBV13|TRBJ2-1|few
TGTGCCAGCAGCTTTGATCGCGGACAGAACAATGAGCAGTTCTTC
CASSFDRGQNNEQFF
>-|TRBV23-1|TRBJ1-1|few
TGCGCCAGCACCGAACAGGGCCCCCCCACTGAAGCTTTCTTT
CASTEQGPPTEAFF
>-|TRBV2|TRBJ2-7|-
TGTGCCAGCAGTCCGGGTGGCTACGAGCAGTACTTC
CASSPGGYEQYF
>TRBD2|TRBV7-2|TRBJ2-5|-
TGTGCCAGTAACCATGGGACTAGCAGCCAAGAGACCCAGTACTTC
CASNHGTSSQETQYF
>-|TRBV4-2|TRBJ2-3|few
TGTGCCAGCAGCCAAGGTGGCACGTACACAGATACGCAGTATTTT
CASSQGGTYTDTQYF
>TRBD2|TRBV4-1|TRBJ2-1|-
TGCGCCAGCAGCCTTCTCTGGGTAGCGGGGGCGAACAATGAGCAGTTCTTC
CASSLLWVAGANNEQFF
>TRBD2|TRBV2|TRBJ2-1|few
TGTGCCACAACATCGCGGGGGGGCCCCAATGAGCAGTTCTTC
CATTSRGGPNEQFF
>-|TRBV14|TRBJ2-5|-
TGTGCCAGCAGCCAAGCGGGCCAAGAGACCCAGTACTTC
CASSQAGQETQYF
>-|TRBV4-1|TRBJ1-2|-
TGCGCCAGCAGCCAAGATGTTCTTGACAGATATGGCTACACCTTC
CASSQDVLDRYGYTF
>TRBD1|TRBV10-3|TRBJ2-6|-
TGTGCCATCAGTACCTCGGACAGGGGAAGCTCTGGGGCCAACGTCCTGACTTTC
CAISTSDRGSSGANVLTF
>TRBD1|TRBV7-2|TRBJ2-5|-
TGTGCCAGCAGCTACAGACAGGGTAGACAAGAGACCCAGTACTTC
CASSYRQGRQETQYF
>-|TRBV21-1|TRBJ2-3|few
TGTGCCAGGATGACGGGGTCAGATACGCAGTATTTT
CARMTGSDTQYF
>-|TRBV7-8|TRBJ2-2|few
TGTGCCAGCAGCATTATCAGGGGATCCGGGGAGCTGTTTTTT
CASSIIRGSGELFF
>-|TRBV19|TRBJ2-1|few
TGTGCCAGTAGTATAGATGTGCTAGCCCATGAGCAGTTCTTC
CASSIDVLAHEQFF
>TRBD2|TRBV6-4|TRBJ2-1|few
TGTGCCAGCAGTGGGGCTAGCGGGGTGAATGAGCAGTTCTTC
CASSGASGVNEQFF
>TRBD2|TRBV2|TRBJ2-7|-
TGTGCCAGCACCATGGAGCGGGGGGCCTCCTACGAGCAGTACTTC
CASTMERGASYEQYF
>-|TRBV2|TRBJ2-2|-
TGTGCCAGCAGTGAAGACTACTACACCGGGGAGCTGTTTTTT
CASSEDYYTGELFF
>TRBD1|TRBV5-1|TRBJ1-2|few
TGCGCCAGCAGCTTGGACAGGGGGAGCGGCTACACCTTC
CASSLDRGSGYTF
>TRBD1|TRBV6-5|TRBJ1-2|-
TGTGCCAGCAGATCCCCAGGACAGGGGGGAGGCTACACCTTC
CASRSPGQGGGYTF
>-|TRBV4-1|TRBJ1-5|-
TGCGCCAGCAGCCAAGTTCCGGGGAGCAATCAGCCCCAGCATTTT
CASSQVPGSNQPQHF
>-|TRBV6-6|TRBJ2-1|few
TGTGCCACTGCTAAGAGCTCCTACAATGAGCAGTTCTTC
CATAKSSYNEQFF
>-|TRBV5-1|TRBJ2-7|few
TGCGCCAGCTACCCGGACACAGGCTACGAGCAGTACTTC
CASYPDTGYEQYF
>-|TRBV29-1|TRBJ1-4|-
TGCAGCGTTGAGATCGCTGGACAGATTAATGAAAAACTGTTTTTT
CSVEIAGQINEKLFF
>TRBD2|TRBV6-5|TRBJ2-1|-
TGTGCCAGCAGACGACTAGCGGGGGTCTACAATGAGCAGTTCTTC
CASRRLAGVYNEQFF